A selection of T cell receptor beta chains follows, all from one sample in a study of OX40 agonist ivuxolimab in advanced cancers. Profiled with immunoSEQ multiplex PCR; TCRdb holds only in-frame clones, not every one. The data contain approximately 30,000 clones, just over 90% of them singletons. Material: CD4+ or CD8+ T cells sorted from blood, obtained in a trial of the OX40 agonist ivuxolimab. These receptors all stem from an adult with an advanced solid tumor such as melanoma, head and neck, liver or kidney cancer. Each CDR3 is given with its conserved first and last residue. A D gene is named only where the DNA matches it firmly. Not every row has a clone size; where given, it reads once, few, many or a size class.

TRBJ2-7,TRBD2,TRBV6-5,-,TGTGCCAGCACGGCTAGCGGGCGCTACGAGCAGTACTTC,CASTASGRYEQYF
TRBJ2-5,TRBD1,TRBV5-4,-,TGTGCCAGCACCCAGGGGGTGGCGGAAGAGACCCAGTACTTC,CASTQGVAEETQYF
TRBJ2-7,-,TRBV6-5,-,TGTGCCAGCAGTTACGGAGGTTCCTACGAGCAGTACTTC,CASSYGGSYEQYF
TRBJ1-4,-,TRBV2,-,TGTGCCAGCAGTGTCTCACCGACAGCTAATGAAAAACTGTTTTTT,CASSVSPTANEKLFF
TRBJ1-1,-,TRBV10-3,-,TGTGCCATCAGTGACAGGGCGAGTAACACTGAAGCTTTCTTT,CAISDRASNTEAFF
TRBJ2-7,TRBD2,TRBV19,once,TGTGCCAGTAGTATAGGATTGGCTAGCGGATCACTGGGGGGCGAGCAGTACTTC,CASSIGLASGSLGGEQYF
TRBJ2-3,TRBD2,TRBV7-6,-,TGTGCCAGCAGCTTAAGCGGGAGTAGCACAGATACGCAGTATTTT,CASSLSGSSTDTQYF
TRBJ2-1,-,TRBV5-5,medium-sized,TGTGCCAGCACCCAGGATTTCTACAATGAGCAGTTCTTC,CASTQDFYNEQFF
TRBJ2-3,TRBD1,TRBV11-2,-,TGTGCCAGCAGCTTAGCCGGGACAGGGGGAGGGGATACGCAGTATTTT,CASSLAGTGGGDTQYF
TRBJ1-1,-,TRBV14,-,TGTGCCAGCAGCCAATTCATGGAAGGGGACACTGAAGCTTTCTTT,CASSQFMEGDTEAFF